This record looks at one T cell receptor beta chain sequence and its context. In the source study's methods: Amplifying reference gene primers gave estimates of nucleated cell counts. TCRdb's table, derived via immunoSEQ multiplex PCR, lists solely in-frame clones and lacks some. That table furnishes V, J and clone size, whereas the DNA furnished D and trimming. The sample includes 210,000 or so clones, about 86% of them seen just once. This record comes from a study of blood T cell repertoires in COVID-19. For the study at large: From T cells, B-cell-depleted T cells, or PBMCs came the material, which was cDNA or gDNA.

CDR1 is KGHDR, CDR2 SFDVKD, per germline. Unmatched junction bases numbered 10, after V lost 9 bases and J lost 5 bases. This CDR3 has 15 residues. Sequenced material: peripheral blood. The clonotype originates from a woman aged 50 to 60 with acute or convalescent COVID-19. The genes are TRBV24-1 and TRBJ2-3; 10 bases are a match to TRBD2. The CDR3 protein is CATQSAGGRGDTQYF. CDR3 in DNA: TGTGCCACCCAGTCAGCGGGGGGGCGGGGAGATACGCAGTATTTT.